The present TCR beta chain was sequenced within a study of PD-L1 blockade in urothelial cancer. V gave up 4 bases and J gave up 5 bases; unmatched junction bases: 10. Germline CDR1 reads SGHDT; CDR2 reads YYEEEE. CDR3 length equals 16 residues. The repertoire was sequenced with immunoSEQ multiplex PCR; TCRdb's copy has only in-frame clones and lacks some. This table has roughly 43,000 clones, 80% appearing once. Time point: pretreatment peripheral blood. Each patient gave between 1 and 8 samples, pretreatment and on-treatment. The rearrangement joins TRBV5-6 to TRBJ2-3, with 10 bases identical to TRBD2. The sequenced sample was PBMCs, obtained around atezolizumab (anti-PD-L1) treatment. The receptor was isolated from a man in his sixties with urothelial cancer. CDR3 protein: CASSLRASGGVDTQYF. The DNA of the CDR3 is TGTGCCAGCAGCCTCCGCGCTAGCGGGGGCGTAGATACGCAGTATTTT.